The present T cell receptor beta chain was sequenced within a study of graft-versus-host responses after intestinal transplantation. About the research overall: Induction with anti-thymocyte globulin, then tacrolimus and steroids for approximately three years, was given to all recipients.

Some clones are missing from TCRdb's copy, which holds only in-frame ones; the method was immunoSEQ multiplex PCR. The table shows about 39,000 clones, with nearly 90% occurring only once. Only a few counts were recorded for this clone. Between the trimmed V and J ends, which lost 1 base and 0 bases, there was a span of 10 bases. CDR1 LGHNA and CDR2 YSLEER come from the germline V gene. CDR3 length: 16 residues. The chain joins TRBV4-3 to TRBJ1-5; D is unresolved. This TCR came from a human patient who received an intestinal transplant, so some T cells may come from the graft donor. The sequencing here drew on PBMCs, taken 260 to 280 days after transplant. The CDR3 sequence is CASSQADGYSNQPQHF. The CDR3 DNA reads TGCGCCAGCAGCCAAGCGGACGGGTATAGCAATCAGCCCCAGCATTTT.